This entry describes one T cell receptor beta chain. This sample stems from a study of shared clonotypes between healthy human individuals. V was pared by 6 bases and J by 7 bases, with 10 bases of the junction left unmatched. Germline CDR1 MNHNY, CDR2 SVGAGI (reference sequence). The CDR3 totals 14 residues. Each sorted subset replicate got 200 ng genomic DNA, 25,000 to 35,000 genomes. The method was immunoSEQ multiplex PCR; TCRdb's version includes in-frame clones alone and lacks a portion of them. Among approximately 2,000,000 clones listed, 80% to 95% were seen once. The gene calls are TRBV6-6 and TRBJ1-2; 8 bases fit TRBD1. This clonotype originated in a young man in good health. Some clones in this sample may be carry-over from other donors' samples. Specimen: naive CD4+ T cells from PBMCs. Subset reported: CD45RA+ positively selected. CDR3 coding DNA: TGTGCCAGCAGAGGACGGACAGGGATGTTTGGCTACACCTTC. It translates to CASRGRTGMFGYTF.